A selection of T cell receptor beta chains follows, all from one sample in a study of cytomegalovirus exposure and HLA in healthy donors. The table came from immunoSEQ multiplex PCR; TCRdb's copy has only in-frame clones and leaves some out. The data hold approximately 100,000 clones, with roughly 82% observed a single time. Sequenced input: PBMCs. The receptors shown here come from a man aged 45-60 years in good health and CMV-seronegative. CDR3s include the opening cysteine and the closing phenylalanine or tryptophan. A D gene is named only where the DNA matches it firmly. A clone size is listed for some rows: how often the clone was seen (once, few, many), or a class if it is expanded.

CDR3nt: TGTGCCAGCAGCTTAGTTTCAGGCGAAAATTCACCCCTCCACTTT; CDR3aa: CASSLVSGENSPLHF; abundance: -; j_gene: TRBJ1-6; d_gene: -; v_gene: TRBV7-9
CDR3nt: TGTGCCTGGAGTGTATATGTTCCGGGAGCTAATGAAAAACTGTTTTTT; CDR3aa: CAWSVYVPGANEKLFF; abundance: -; j_gene: TRBJ1-4; d_gene: -; v_gene: TRBV30
CDR3nt: TGCAGCGTATTCCGGGACAGCGGTGAAGCTTTCTTT; CDR3aa: CSVFRDSGEAFF; abundance: -; j_gene: TRBJ1-1; d_gene: TRBD1; v_gene: TRBV29-1
CDR3nt: TGTGCCAGCAGCTGGGGGCGTCGGACAGGGGGGATTGAAGCTTTCTTT; CDR3aa: CASSWGRRTGGIEAFF; abundance: -; j_gene: TRBJ1-1; d_gene: TRBD1; v_gene: TRBV7-8
CDR3nt: TGTGCCTTATTGACAGGGGCCAGTTCACCCCTCCACTTT; CDR3aa: CALLTGASSPLHF; abundance: -; j_gene: TRBJ1-6; d_gene: TRBD1; v_gene: TRBV30
CDR3nt: TGTGCCAGTAGGTCTCGGGGGTACAATGAGCAGTTCTTC; CDR3aa: CASRSRGYNEQFF; abundance: -; j_gene: TRBJ2-1; d_gene: -; v_gene: TRBV19
CDR3nt: TGTGCCAGCAGCCAGGGACAGAACACTGAAGCTTTCTTT; CDR3aa: CASSQGQNTEAFF; abundance: -; j_gene: TRBJ1-1; d_gene: -; v_gene: TRBV7-7
CDR3nt: TGCGCCAGCAGCTTGATCTTTCCCGGGGAGAGCGGGACTGAAGCTTTCTTT; CDR3aa: CASSLIFPGESGTEAFF; abundance: -; j_gene: TRBJ1-1; d_gene: -; v_gene: TRBV5-1
CDR3nt: TGTGCCACCCCCGGACAGGGAGAAATGAACACTGAAGCTTTCTTT; CDR3aa: CATPGQGEMNTEAFF; abundance: few; j_gene: TRBJ1-1; d_gene: TRBD1; v_gene: TRBV7-9
CDR3nt: TGTGCCAGCGTCGAGGCAAGGGGTTTTTCCTACAATGAGCAGTTCTTC; CDR3aa: CASVEARGFSYNEQFF; abundance: -; j_gene: TRBJ2-1; d_gene: -; v_gene: TRBV5-6
CDR3nt: TGTGCCAGCAGCCTAATTGCAACTAATGAAAAACTGTTTTTT; CDR3aa: CASSLIATNEKLFF; abundance: -; j_gene: TRBJ1-4; d_gene: -; v_gene: TRBV5-6
CDR3nt: TGCGCCAGCAGCCAGTCAGGAGGGAGGGTAGATACGCAGTATTTT; CDR3aa: CASSQSGGRVDTQYF; abundance: -; j_gene: TRBJ2-3; d_gene: TRBD2; v_gene: TRBV4-1
CDR3nt: TGTGCCAGCAGCTCCGCCCCCGGCTCCTACAATGAGCAGTTCTTC; CDR3aa: CASSSAPGSYNEQFF; abundance: -; j_gene: TRBJ2-1; d_gene: -; v_gene: TRBV7-6
CDR3nt: TGTGCCTGGAGTGTGGGCGGGCGCGAGACCCAGTACTTC; CDR3aa: CAWSVGGRETQYF; abundance: few; j_gene: TRBJ2-5; d_gene: -; v_gene: TRBV30
CDR3nt: TGTGCCAGCAGCGCGGCCTCGGGCACTGAAGCTTTCTTT; CDR3aa: CASSAASGTEAFF; abundance: -; j_gene: TRBJ1-1; d_gene: -; v_gene: TRBV9
CDR3nt: TGTGCCAGCAGTGAAATGCCGGGACAGGGTAGGGATGAGCAGTTCTTC; CDR3aa: CASSEMPGQGRDEQFF; abundance: -; j_gene: TRBJ2-1; d_gene: TRBD1; v_gene: TRBV2
CDR3nt: TGTGCCAGCAGCTTAGAGGCGGAGGGACGGACTGAAGCTTTCTTT; CDR3aa: CASSLEAEGRTEAFF; abundance: -; j_gene: TRBJ1-1; d_gene: -; v_gene: TRBV13
CDR3nt: TGTGCCAGCAGCCCGGACAGGGCCCCATATATCAGGGGCACCGGGGAGCTGTTTTTT; CDR3aa: CASSPDRAPYIRGTGELFF; abundance: few; j_gene: TRBJ2-2; d_gene: TRBD1; v_gene: TRBV11-2
CDR3nt: TGTGCCAGCAGTTTAGGCGAGGGAACTGAAGCTTTCTTT; CDR3aa: CASSLGEGTEAFF; abundance: -; j_gene: TRBJ1-1; d_gene: -; v_gene: TRBV27
CDR3nt: TGTGCCTGGAGTCCCTACTCCCCCAATGAGCAGTTCTTC; CDR3aa: CAWSPYSPNEQFF; abundance: -; j_gene: TRBJ2-1; d_gene: -; v_gene: TRBV30